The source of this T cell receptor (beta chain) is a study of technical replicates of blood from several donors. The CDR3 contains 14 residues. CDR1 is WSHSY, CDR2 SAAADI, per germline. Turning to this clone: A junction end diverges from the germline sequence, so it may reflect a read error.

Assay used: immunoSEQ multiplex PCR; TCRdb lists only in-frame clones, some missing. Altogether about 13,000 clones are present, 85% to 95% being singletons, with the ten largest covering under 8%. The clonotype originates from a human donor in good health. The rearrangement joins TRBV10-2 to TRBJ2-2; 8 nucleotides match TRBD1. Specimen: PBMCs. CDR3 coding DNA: TGCGCCAGCAGTGAGTCGCTCTCGGCAGGGGGCTTTCATTTT. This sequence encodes CASSESLSAGGFHF.